Each of the 26 T cell receptor beta chains below was sequenced from the same sample in a study of PD-L1 blockade in urothelial cancer. Method: immunoSEQ multiplex PCR; TCRdb's copy keeps in-frame clones and lacks some. The table lists 35,000 to 45,000 clones, 36% of them singletons, with approximately 9% in the top ten. Material: tumor tissue, obtained before atezolizumab (anti-PD-L1) treatment. These receptors came from a man between 60 and 75 years old with urothelial cancer.

The V call is TRBV14, the J call TRBJ1-6, with D hard to call. Germline V gene sequence: CDR1 SGHDN, CDR2 FVKESK. The V gene lost 1 base and the J gene lost 2 bases, with 9 bases spanning the gap. This CDR3 spans 16 amino acids. The CDR3 nucleotides read TGTGCCAGCAGCCAAGTGGCAGACCCCTATAATTCACCCCTCCACTTT. Protein product: CASSQVADPYNSPLHF.

The chain recombines TRBV19 with TRBJ2-5, with D possibly being TRBD1 (6 bases). Germline V gene sequence: CDR1 LNHDA, CDR2 SQIVND (reference sequence). V was cut by 6 bases and J by 5 bases, with 22 bases left in between. The CDR3 contains 16 residues. The CDR3 region is CASRDLQGSGWETQYF. DNA for the CDR3: TGTGCCAGTAGAGACCTACAGGGCTCGGGATGGGAGACCCAGTACTTC.

In its sample, this clone was seen many times. The chain is built from TRBV5-1 and TRBJ2-3; TRBD2 agrees at 7 bases. The germline gives CDR1 SGHRS, CDR2 YFSETQ. The junction had 28 bases not matched to a gene; V was cut back by 3 bases and J by 9 bases. The CDR3 totals 20 residues. The CDR3 spells CASSSSPHLTSRSSRRTQYF. CDR3 coding DNA: TGCGCCAGCAGCTCCTCACCACACTTGACTAGCAGGAGTTCGAGGCGGACGCAGTATTTT.

V is TRBV4-1 and J is TRBJ2-6; TRBD2 matches at 7 bases. V lost 0 bases and J lost 0; bases outside the gene matches: 2. There are 17 residues in the CDR3. The germline gives CDR1 MGHRA, CDR2 YSYEKL. The CDR3 protein is CASSQDWEGSGANVLTF. CDR3 nucleotides: TGCGCCAGCAGCCAAGATTGGGAGGGCTCTGGGGCCAACGTCCTGACTTTC.

The table lists this clone with a few counts. J is TRBJ2-2 and V is TRBV6-8, with D perhaps matching TRBD2 (5 bases). This CDR3 has 16 amino acids. Trimming shortened V by 6 bases and J by 0 bases, and 14 bases separated the two germline ends. Germline CDR1 reads MNHGY; CDR2 reads SAAAGT. The chain's CDR3 is CASRGSLAANTGELFF. Written as DNA, the CDR3 is TGTGCCAGCAGGGGTTCTCTAGCTGCGAACACCGGGGAGCTGTTTTTT.

This clone has more than one count but fewer than ten. The chain couples TRBV6-8 to TRBJ2-7; D is tentatively TRBD1 or TRBD2 (5 bases each). CDR3 length: 15 amino acids. The ends were cut back, 0 bases at V and 3 bases at J, with 12 bases in the middle. Per the germline V gene, CDR1 is MNHGY and CDR2 is SAAAGT. CDR3 nucleotides: TGTGCCAGCAGTTACTCCGCGAGAGGGGTCTACGAGCAGTACTTC. It specifies CASSYSARGVYEQYF.

J is TRBJ2-1 and V is TRBV18; D may correspond to TRBD1 or TRBD2 (5 bases each). Germline lookup yields CDR1 KGHSH and CDR2 LQKENI. The germline V and J ends were trimmed by 1 base and 12 bases, with 10 bases remaining between them. The CDR3 contains 12 residues. The CDR3 loop is CASSPQGSGQFF. The CDR3 region has the DNA TGTGCCAGCTCACCACAGGGGAGTGGGCAGTTCTTC.

The chain employs TRBV19 and TRBJ2-4; D might be TRBD1 (5 bases). V gave up 5 bases and J gave up 9 bases, with 14 bases separating them. The CDR3 runs 13 residues. Germline V gene data show CDR1 as LNHDA and CDR2 as SQIVND (reference sequence). Here the CDR3 reads CASSRLRDGIQYF. CDR3 DNA sequence: TGTGCCAGTAGTCGGCTCAGGGATGGCATTCAGTACTTC. The variable domain in full, completed from reference TRBV19 and TRBJ2-4, reads DGGITQSPKYLFRKEGQNVTLSCEQNLNHDAMYWYRQDPGQGLRLIYYSQIVNDFQKGDIAEGYSVSREKKESFPLTVTSAQKNPTAFYLCASSRLRDGIQYFGAGTRLSVL.

The table lists this clone with many counts. V is TRBV11-3 and J is TRBJ2-1; 10 bases are a match to TRBD2. CDR3 length: 16 amino acids. Germline assignment: CDR1 SGHNT and CDR2 YENEEA. The V and J ends lost 5 bases and 9 bases, in that order; junction bases with no gene match: 13. Here the CDR3 DNA reads TGTGCCAGCAGCCGCCAACCCCCGGGACTAGCGACTGAGCAGTTCTTC. It specifies CASSRQPPGLATEQFF. Drawing the rest from reference TRBV11-3 and TRBJ2-1, the complete variable domain is EAGVVQSPRYKIIEKKQPVAFWCNPISGHNTLYWYLQNLGQGPELLIRYENEEAVDDSQLPKDRFSAERLKGVDSTLKIQPAELGDSAVYLCASSRQPPGLATEQFFGPGTRLTVL.

The CDR3 spells CASSPQETVSYEQYF. The CDR3 DNA reads TGTGCCAGCTCACCACAAGAAACAGTATCCTACGAGCAGTACTTC. The chain joins TRBV18 to TRBJ2-7; D is ambiguous. This CDR3 has 15 amino acids. The V end was cut by 1 base, the J end by 1 base, with 11 bases between. Germline lookup yields CDR1 KGHSH and CDR2 LQKENI.

The chain links TRBV19 to TRBJ2-7, with 13 bases aligning to TRBD2. V trimming: 1 base; J trimming: 2 bases; junction bases outside the gene matches: 2. The CDR3 has 16 amino acids. Germline CDR1 and CDR2: LNHDA and SQIVND (reference sequence). Here the CDR3 reads CASSIGLAGGTYEQYF. The DNA for the CDR3 is TGTGCCAGTAGTATAGGACTAGCGGGAGGAACCTACGAGCAGTACTTC.

The sample holds a few counts of this clone. CDR3 DNA sequence: TGTGCCAGCAGTAAAAGGTCGGATGAGCAGTTCTTC. Its translation is CASSKRSDEQFF. The chain links TRBV27 to TRBJ2-1; D call uncertain. There are 12 residues in the CDR3. V lost 5 bases and J 8 bases, leaving 10 bases between the germline ends. In germline, CDR1 is MNHEY, CDR2 SMNVEV (reference sequence).

V and J are TRBV5-1 and TRBJ2-1; D possibly corresponds to TRBD2 (6 bases). The CDR3 is 14 residues long. Trimming pared 4 bases from V and 5 bases from J, leaving 13 bases between. Germline loops: CDR1 SGHRS, CDR2 YFSETQ. CDR3 residues: CASSAGGYNNEQFF. The CDR3 nucleotides are TGCGCCAGCAGCGCCGGGGGATACAACAATGAGCAGTTCTTC.

The V and J genes are TRBV19 and TRBJ2-5; 7 positions agree with TRBD2. Germline V gene lookup returns CDR1 LNHDA and CDR2 SQIVND (reference sequence). With 5 bases clipped from V and 5 bases from J, the junction kept 8 bases outside the gene matches. The CDR3 runs 14 residues. CDR3 protein: CASSVGGVGETQYF. The CDR3 DNA follows: TGTGCCAGTAGTGTGGGAGGGGTCGGGGAGACCCAGTACTTC.

In DNA, the CDR3 is TGCGCCAGCAGCCAAGAACAGGGGCATTCTGAAGCTTTCTTT. The encoded protein is CASSQEQGHSEAFF. This rearrangement joins TRBV4-1 to TRBJ1-1, with 7 bases aligning to TRBD1. There are 14 residues in the CDR3. Germline trimming cut 0 bases from V and 6 bases from J; bases unmatched to any gene: 4. Germline CDR1 is MGHRA and CDR2 is YSYEKL.

This clone was counted only a few times. V is TRBV2 and J is TRBJ1-1, with D perhaps matching TRBD1 (5 bases). There are 14 residues in the CDR3. Germline CDR1 reads SNHLY; CDR2 reads FYNNEI. V lost 6 bases, J lost 1 base, and 12 bases lay in between. In DNA form, the CDR3 reads TGTGCCAGCAGGTACGAAACAGGGAACACTGAAGCTTTCTTT. Its protein is CASRYETGNTEAFF.

The sample holds one count of this clone. The V call is TRBV28, the J call TRBJ1-3; TRBD1 matches 8 bases. The CDR3 extends over 16 amino acids. V was pared by 4 bases and J by 0 bases, with 5 bases of the junction left unmatched. Germline V gene sequence: CDR1 MDHEN, CDR2 SYDVKM. DNA of the CDR3: TGTGCCAGCAGTTCGGGACAGGTCATCTCTGGAAACACCATATATTTT. As protein: CASSSGQVISGNTIYF. The whole variable domain, remainder taken from reference TRBV28 and TRBJ1-3, is DVKVTQSSRYLVKRTGEKVFLECVQDMDHENMFWYRQDPGLGLRLIYFSYDVKMKEKGDIPEGYSVSREKKERFSLILESASTNQTSMYLCASSSGQVISGNTIYFGEGSWLTVV.

This clone was observed many times. This chain joins TRBV9 and TRBJ1-3, with no clear D. The CDR3 is made up of 14 amino acids. Trimming removed 4 bases from V and 4 bases from J, with 12 bases in between. Germline values: CDR1 SGDLS, CDR2 YYNGEE. The DNA for the CDR3 is TGTGCCAGCAGCCCCGGGCTCGGAGGAAACACCATATATTTT. Translation: CASSPGLGGNTIYF.

This chain connects TRBV16 to TRBJ1-1, with TRBD1 as a possible D gene (5 bases). Trimming stripped 1 base from V and 8 bases from J, with 8 bases between. The CDR3 is made up of 12 amino acids. Germline CDR1 KGHSY, CDR2 FQNENV. The CDR3 loop reads CASSQFGGEAFF. CDR3 in DNA: TGTGCCAGCAGCCAATTCGGGGGGGAAGCTTTCTTT.

This clone came up many times. The CDR3, as DNA: TGTGCCAGCAGCGCAAGCGGCTCTGGGGCCAACGTCCTGACTTTC. This sequence encodes CASSASGSGANVLTF. The chain couples TRBV11-3 to TRBJ2-6; D is perhaps TRBD2 (5 bases). The CDR3 covers 15 residues. The germline gives CDR1 SGHNT, CDR2 YENEEA. With 5 bases removed from V and 0 bases from J, the gap between germline ends came to 8 bases. Combining the CDR3 with reference TRBV11-3 and TRBJ2-6 gives the whole variable domain EAGVVQSPRYKIIEKKQPVAFWCNPISGHNTLYWYLQNLGQGPELLIRYENEEAVDDSQLPKDRFSAERLKGVDSTLKIQPAELGDSAVYLCASSASGSGANVLTFGAGSRLTVL.

This clone was seen many times. The V call is TRBV7-1, the J call TRBJ1-3; 8 nucleotides line up with TRBD1. TRBV7-1 is placed among ORFs of uncertain function. Trimming removed 5 bases from V and 3 bases from J; junction bases left unmatched: 3. CDR3 size: 14 residues. CDR3 sequence reads: CASSPQGDGNTIYF. The DNA of the CDR3 is TGTGCCAGCAGCCCACAGGGGGATGGAAACACCATATATTTT.

At least ten counts were recorded for this clone. The CDR3: CASSTGPPYEQYF. The CDR3 region has the DNA TGTGCCAGCAGTACAGGGCCCCCCTACGAGCAGTACTTC. V usage is TRBV6-8 and J usage is TRBJ2-7, with D maybe TRBD1 (6 bases). Germline lookup yields CDR1 MNHGY and CDR2 SAAAGT. V lost 5 bases to trimming and J lost 2 bases, with 10 bases between them. This CDR3 spans 13 amino acids.

By share of the sample, this clone is medium-sized. The CDR3 DNA is TGTGCCAGCAGCGACGTGGCAGGGCCCCAGGAGACCCAGTACTTC. Its translation is CASSDVAGPQETQYF. The chain uses TRBV6-8 and TRBJ2-5; D may be TRBD1 (5 bases). There are 15 residues in the CDR3. In germline, CDR1 is MNHGY, CDR2 SAAAGT. Trimming pared 6 bases from V and 5 bases from J, leaving 19 bases between.

This clone occurred a few times. The chain has TRBV6-8 and TRBJ1-5, with D hard to call. V was pared by 5 bases and J by 6 bases, with 8 bases between. Germline V gene sequence: CDR1 MNHGY, CDR2 SAAAGT. The CDR3 extends over 12 amino acids. The CDR3 bases are TGTGCCAGCAGTGAGATAGGTCAGCCCCAGCATTTT. Its translation: CASSEIGQPQHF.

For the CDR3, the DNA is TGTGCCAGCACCGCGGGGGACAGGGGGCTGGGGGAGACCCAGTACTTC. Its protein product is CASTAGDRGLGETQYF. The chain employs TRBV28 and TRBJ2-5, with TRBD1 identical over 12 bases. The CDR3 contains 16 residues. V shed 7 bases, J shed 5 bases, and the junction held 11 bases outside the gene matches. CDR1 and CDR2 from the germline V gene are MDHEN and SYDVKM.

The chain uses TRBV5-1 and TRBJ1-6, with D possibly matching TRBD1 (5 bases). The CDR3 loop spans 15 amino acids. Deletions cut 0 bases from V and 8 bases from J, with 12 bases between. CDR1 is SGHRS, CDR2 YFSETQ, per germline. CDR3 region: CASSLAGPEDSPLHF. The CDR3, as DNA: TGCGCCAGCAGCTTGGCAGGGCCCGAAGATTCACCCCTCCACTTT.